Shown below are 27 T cell receptor beta chains from a single sample sequenced in a study of T cell responses to AZD1222 COVID-19 vaccine. Profiled with immunoSEQ multiplex PCR; TCRdb holds only in-frame clones, not every one. Here the sample spans 75,000 to 100,000 clones, about 86% being singletons. This material consisted of peripheral blood, taken on day 0 of MenACWY control vaccination. These receptors were collected from an adult in good health.

The chain joins TRBV5-1 to TRBJ2-1; D remains ambiguous. The CDR3 covers 14 residues. Germline assignment: CDR1 SGHRS and CDR2 YFSETQ. V lost 0 bases and J lost 2, with 6 bases in between. The chain's CDR3 is CASSLGGPYNEQFF. In nucleotides, the CDR3 is TGCGCCAGCAGCTTGGGGGGTCCCTACAATGAGCAGTTCTTC.

The chain has TRBV6-4 and TRBJ1-6, with D possibly being TRBD1 (5 bases). This CDR3 spans 19 amino acids. Deletions cut 6 bases from V and 0 bases from J, with 21 bases between. CDR1 is MRHNA and CDR2 is SNTAGT in the germline V gene. The DNA of the CDR3 is TGTGCCAGCAGCCTCACGGGGCAGACCGTCAGCTCCTATAATTCACCCCTCCACTTT. The encoded protein is CASSLTGQTVSSYNSPLHF.

The chain combines TRBV3-1 (or the pseudogene TRBV3-2) with TRBJ2-1; TRBD1 matches at 12 bases. Germline V gives CDR1 LGHDT, CDR2 YNNKEL (reference sequence). The CDR3 contains 18 residues. The trim removed 0 bases at V and 3 bases at J, leaving 6 bases unmatched. CDR3 bases: TGTGCCAGCAGCCAAGACTCCGGGACAGGGGGCCGCTACAATGAGCAGTTCTTC. It codes for CASSQDSGTGGRYNEQFF.

This clone was seen just once. The chain recombines TRBV29-1 with TRBJ2-5; TRBD1 is a possible D gene (5 bases). Germline V gene lookup returns CDR1 SQVTM and CDR2 ANQGSEA. The CDR3 is made up of 17 amino acids. V was clipped by 1 base and J by 2 bases, with 20 bases between them. The CDR3 region is CSVEGGRLGLSQETQYF. The DNA of the CDR3 is TGCAGCGTTGAAGGCGGCCGACTGGGGCTTTCACAAGAGACCCAGTACTTC.

The gene calls are TRBV7-2 and TRBJ2-3; 12 bases fit TRBD2. V lost 3 bases and J lost 6; bases outside the gene matches: 4. CDR1 and CDR2 (germline): SGHTA, FQGNSA. The CDR3 has 15 amino acids. The CDR3 loop is CASSFTSGGLDTQYF. The CDR3 region has the DNA TGTGCCAGCAGCTTTACTAGCGGGGGGTTGGATACGCAGTATTTT.

DNA of the CDR3: TGCGCCAGCAGCTTCGGCACGAACACTGAAGCTTTCTTT. It is translated as CASSFGTNTEAFF. The chain links TRBV5-1 to TRBJ1-1; unclear D gene. The germline V gene has CDR1 SGHRS and CDR2 YFSETQ. The CDR3 runs to 13 residues. Trimming took off 2 bases at V and 1 base at J, with 6 bases between the two ends.

The chain carries TRBV12-5 and TRBJ2-3; tentatively, D is TRBD1 or TRBD2 (5 bases each). Germline V gene lookup returns CDR1 LGHNT and CDR2 FRNRAP. This CDR3 spans 15 amino acids. The germline V and J ends were trimmed by 4 bases and 1 base, with 12 bases remaining between them. CDR3 sequence (DNA): TGTGCTAGTGGTTCCGGGGCCCTCGGCACAGATACGCAGTATTTT. It specifies CASGSGALGTDTQYF.

V and J are TRBV4-2 and TRBJ2-2, with 9 bases fitting TRBD1. The V gene's germline CDR1 is LGHNA and CDR2 YNFKEQ. V lost 4 bases to trimming and J lost 4 bases; unmatched junction nucleotides: 7. This CDR3 comprises 16 residues. The CDR3 sequence is CASSPRQGGGTGELFF. CDR3 DNA sequence: TGTGCCAGCAGCCCCCGACAGGGGGGAGGCACCGGGGAGCTGTTTTTT.

The chain links TRBV7-9 to TRBJ1-4; no definite D call. V shed 2 bases and J shed 0 bases, with 10 bases lying between them. From germline, CDR1 is SEHNR and CDR2 FQNEAQ (reference sequence). This CDR3 is 16 amino acids long. For the CDR3, the DNA is TGTGCCAGCAGCTTAAGCCAGGCCGCAACTAATGAAAAACTGTTTTTT. This gives the protein CASSLSQAATNEKLFF.

V usage is TRBV5-4 and J usage is TRBJ2-5; D is tentatively TRBD1 or TRBD2 (6 bases each). Deletions cut 0 bases from V and 7 bases from J, with 16 bases between. Germline loops: CDR1 SGHNT, CDR2 YYREEE (reference sequence). The CDR3 covers 15 residues. DNA for the CDR3: TGTGCCAGCAGCTTGGCCGCAGGGGACGGGGGGACCCAGTACTTC. This gives the protein CASSLAAGDGGTQYF.

The gene calls are TRBV28 and TRBJ1-2; a weak D match, TRBD1 (5 bases). The CDR3 runs 12 residues. Germline V gene data show CDR1 as MDHEN and CDR2 as SYDVKM. V shed 11 bases and J shed 5 bases, with 15 bases lying between them. CDR3 coding DNA: TGTGCCGCAGGGAGGGGCGGGTATGGCTACACCTTC. Protein product: CAAGRGGYGYTF.

The gene calls are TRBV7-7 and TRBJ2-5; no clear D gene. The CDR3 length is 13 residues. The V gene's germline CDR1 is SSHAT and CDR2 FNYEAQ (reference sequence). The V and J ends lost 3 bases and 5 bases respectively, with 10 bases between them. CDR3 sequence reads: CASSFKVTETQYF. In DNA form, the CDR3 reads TGTGCCAGCAGCTTCAAAGTAACCGAGACCCAGTACTTC.

CDR3 nucleotides: TGTGCCAGCAACCAGGGGCCCTACAATGAGCAGTTCTTC. This encodes CASNQGPYNEQFF. The rearrangement joins TRBV2 to TRBJ2-1; weak D call: TRBD1 (6 bases). The germline V and J ends were trimmed by 7 bases and 2 bases, with 9 bases remaining between them. This CDR3 region has 13 residues. Looked up from germline, CDR1 is SNHLY and CDR2 is FYNNEI. The whole variable domain, remainder taken from reference TRBV2 and TRBJ2-1, is EPEVTQTPSHQVTQMGQEVILRCVPISNHLYFYWYRQILGQKVEFLVSFYNNEISEKSEIFDDQFSVERPDGSNFTLKIRSTKLEDSAMYFCASNQGPYNEQFFGPGTRLTVL.

CDR3 amino acids: CASSLGIMVGGTEAFF. CDR3 in DNA: TGTGCCAGCAGCTTGGGGATAATGGTAGGGGGCACTGAAGCTTTCTTT. The chain employs TRBV5-6 and TRBJ1-1, with D possibly matching TRBD1 (6 bases). This CDR3 comprises 16 residues. CDR1 SGHDT and CDR2 YYEEEE come from the germline V gene. Trimming removed 0 bases at V and 4 bases at J, with 16 bases between.

DNA for the CDR3: TGTGCCAGCAGCGTAGCAGCGGGCGGTGTAGATACGCAGTATTTT. It translates to CASSVAAGGVDTQYF. The V and J genes are TRBV9 and TRBJ2-3; a weak D match, TRBD2 (6 bases). Germline CDR1 reads SGDLS; CDR2 reads YYNGEE. V shed 0 bases and J shed 5 bases, with 13 bases lying between them. The CDR3 totals 15 residues.

This chain uses TRBV2 with TRBJ1-5; D is perhaps TRBD1 (6 bases). Germline CDR1 and CDR2: SNHLY and FYNNEI. Trimming removed 3 bases from V and 4 bases from J, with 10 bases in between. The CDR3 loop spans 14 amino acids. This CDR3 reads CASSDDRTNQPQHF. The CDR3 DNA is TGTGCCAGCAGTGATGACAGGACTAATCAGCCCCAGCATTTT.

This chain links TRBV2 with TRBJ1-5; D unresolved. V was trimmed by 1 base and J by 2 bases, leaving 18 bases between them. This CDR3 is built from 18 residues. The germline CDR1 and CDR2 sequences are SNHLY and FYNNEI. The CDR3 bases are TGTGCCAGCAGTGAAGTTAGGAGGTCTCGCCAAGGCAATCAGCCCCAGCATTTT. Translation gives CASSEVRRSRQGNQPQHF.

The chain combines TRBV6-5 with TRBJ2-2; possibly TRBD1 for D (6 bases). The CDR3 is made up of 15 amino acids. V lost 0 bases and J 7 bases, leaving 12 bases between the germline ends. The germline V gene has CDR1 MNHEY and CDR2 SVGAGI. The CDR3 nucleotides are TGTGCCAGCAGTTACTCGAGGACAGTGGGCGGGGAGCTGTTTTTT. It yields the protein CASSYSRTVGGELFF.

The chain is built from TRBV28 and TRBJ2-7, with a weak D call TRBD1 (6 bases). The CDR3 loop spans 15 amino acids. The V gene's germline CDR1 is MDHEN and CDR2 SYDVKM. The V and J ends lost 6 bases and 5 bases respectively, with 20 bases between them. The CDR3 DNA reads TGTGCCAGCAGCCGACCCACAGGGAGTTCCCACGAGCAGTACTTC. It specifies CASSRPTGSSHEQYF.

For the CDR3, the DNA is TGTGCCAGCAGTGTCAGCATCGGAACTAATGAAAAACTGTTTTTT. Its protein product is CASSVSIGTNEKLFF. This chain links TRBV6-4 with TRBJ1-4; unclear D gene. Germline CDR1 reads MRHNA; CDR2 reads SNTAGT. The CDR3 extends over 15 amino acids. The V gene lost 4 bases and the J gene lost 1 base, with 10 bases spanning the gap.

The chain couples TRBV18 to TRBJ1-1; no clear D gene. This CDR3 has 14 residues. V shed 0 bases and J shed 1 base, with 6 bases lying between them. CDR1 and CDR2 (germline): KGHSH, LQKENI. As DNA, the CDR3 is TGTGCCAGCTCACCACCTATTCAGAACACTGAAGCTTTCTTT. Protein: CASSPPIQNTEAFF.

This clone was detected a few times. The chain combines TRBV12-3 or TRBV12-4 with TRBJ1-1, with 7 bases identical to TRBD1. With V trimmed by 6 bases and J by 3 bases, 4 bases remained unmatched. The CDR3 spans 13 residues. The CDR3 sequence: CASSRDRDTEAFF. The CDR3 nucleotides are TGTGCCAGCAGCAGAGACAGGGACACTGAAGCTTTCTTT.

The gene calls are TRBV6-2 or TRBV6-3 and TRBJ2-1; 10 nucleotides align to TRBD2. The V gene end was trimmed by 2 bases and the J gene end by 9 bases; junction bases not matched to a gene: 10. CDR3 length: 16 residues. Germline V gene sequence: CDR1 MNHEY, CDR2 SVGEGT. Here the CDR3 reads CASSYDGTSASSEQFF. CDR3 bases: TGTGCCAGCAGTTACGATGGGACTAGCGCTTCTAGTGAGCAGTTCTTC.

This clone was recorded only once. CDR3 sequence reads: CASSPVSPDTQYF. CDR3 sequence (DNA): TGTGCCAGCAGTCCCGTGAGTCCAGATACGCAGTATTTT. The chain has TRBV12-3 or TRBV12-4 and TRBJ2-3; D is unresolved. V was cut by 5 bases and J by 4 bases, with 10 bases left in between. The CDR3 covers 13 residues.

CDR3 in amino acids: CASSLGGRSFETQYF. The CDR3 nucleotides read TGTGCCAGCAGCTTAGGGGGGCGATCCTTTGAGACCCAGTACTTC. V gene TRBV7-9 combines with J gene TRBJ2-5; possibly TRBD1 for D (6 bases). V shed 1 base and J shed 5 bases, with 14 bases lying between them. This CDR3 contains 15 residues. The germline CDR1 and CDR2 sequences are SEHNR and FQNEAQ (reference sequence).

The chain has TRBV19 and TRBJ1-4; D not certain. Per germline, CDR1 LNHDA and CDR2 SQIVND (reference sequence). This CDR3 spans 12 amino acids. Trimming left V 4 bases short and J 8 bases short, with 8 bases between. DNA of the CDR3: TGTGCCAGTAGTAGCCGCAAGGAAAAACTGTTTTTT. Translating gives CASSSRKEKLFF.

The chain combines TRBV12-3 or TRBV12-4 with TRBJ2-7; no clear D. The CDR3 is 11 amino acids. Deletions cut 4 bases from V and 7 bases from J, with 8 bases between. The CDR3, as DNA: TGTGCCAGCAGTTCCGGCGTAGAGCAGTACTTC. Amino acids: CASSSGVEQYF.